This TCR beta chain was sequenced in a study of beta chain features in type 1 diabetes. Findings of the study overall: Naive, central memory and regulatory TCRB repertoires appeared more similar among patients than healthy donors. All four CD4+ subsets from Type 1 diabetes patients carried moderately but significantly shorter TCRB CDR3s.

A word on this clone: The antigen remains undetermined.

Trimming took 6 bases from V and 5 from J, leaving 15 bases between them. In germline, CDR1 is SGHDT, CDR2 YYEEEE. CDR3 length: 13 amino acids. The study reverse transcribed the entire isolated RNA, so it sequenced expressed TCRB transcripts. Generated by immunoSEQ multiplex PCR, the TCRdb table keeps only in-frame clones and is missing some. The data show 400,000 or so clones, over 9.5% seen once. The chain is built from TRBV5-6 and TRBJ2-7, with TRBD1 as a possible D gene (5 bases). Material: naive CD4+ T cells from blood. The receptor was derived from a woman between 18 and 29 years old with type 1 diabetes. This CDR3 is CASKGVLNHEQYF. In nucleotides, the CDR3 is TGTGCCAGCAAAGGGGTCCTGAATCACGAGCAGTACTTC.